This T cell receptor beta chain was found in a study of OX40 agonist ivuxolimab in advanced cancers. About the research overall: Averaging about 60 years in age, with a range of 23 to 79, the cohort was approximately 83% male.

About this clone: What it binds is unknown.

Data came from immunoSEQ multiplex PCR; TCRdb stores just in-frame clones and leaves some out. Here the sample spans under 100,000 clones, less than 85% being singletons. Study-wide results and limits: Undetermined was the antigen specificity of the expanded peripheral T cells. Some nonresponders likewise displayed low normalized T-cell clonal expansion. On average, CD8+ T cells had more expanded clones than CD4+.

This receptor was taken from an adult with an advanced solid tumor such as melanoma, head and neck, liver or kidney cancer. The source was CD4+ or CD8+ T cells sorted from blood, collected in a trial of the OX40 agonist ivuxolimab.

The CDR3 is CASSRQHQETQYF. CDR3 nucleotides: TGTGCCAGTAGTCGACAGCACCAAGAGACCCAGTACTTC. The chain links TRBV19 to TRBJ2-5; possibly TRBD1 for D (5 bases). This CDR3 comprises 13 residues. V was trimmed by 5 bases and J by 0 bases, leaving 7 bases between them. Germline CDR1 is LNHDA and CDR2 is SQIVND (reference sequence).